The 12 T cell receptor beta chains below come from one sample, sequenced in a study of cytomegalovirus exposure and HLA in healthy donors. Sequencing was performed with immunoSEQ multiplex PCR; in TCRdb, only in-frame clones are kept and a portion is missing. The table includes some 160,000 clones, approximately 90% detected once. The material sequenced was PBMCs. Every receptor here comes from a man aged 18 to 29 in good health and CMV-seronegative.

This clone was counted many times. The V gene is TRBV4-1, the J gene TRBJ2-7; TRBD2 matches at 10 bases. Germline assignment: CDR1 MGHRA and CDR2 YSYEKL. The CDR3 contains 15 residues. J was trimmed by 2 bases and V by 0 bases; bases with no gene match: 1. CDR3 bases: TGCGCCAGCAGCCAAGAGAGCGGGAGGGCCTACGAGCAGTACTTC. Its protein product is CASSQESGRAYEQYF.

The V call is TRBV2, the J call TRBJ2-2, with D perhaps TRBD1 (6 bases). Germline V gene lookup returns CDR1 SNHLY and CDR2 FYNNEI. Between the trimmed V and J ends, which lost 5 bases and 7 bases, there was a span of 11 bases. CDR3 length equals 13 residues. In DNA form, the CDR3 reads TGTGCCAGCAGTCAGGGGTTTGGCGGGGAGCTGTTTTTT. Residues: CASSQGFGGELFF.

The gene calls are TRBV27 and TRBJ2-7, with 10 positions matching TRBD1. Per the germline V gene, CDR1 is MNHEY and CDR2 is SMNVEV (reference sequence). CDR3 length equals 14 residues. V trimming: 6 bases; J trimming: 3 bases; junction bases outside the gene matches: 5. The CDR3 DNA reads TGTGCCAGCAGGACAGGGGGCACGGTCTACGAGCAGTACGTC. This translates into CASRTGGTVYEQYV.

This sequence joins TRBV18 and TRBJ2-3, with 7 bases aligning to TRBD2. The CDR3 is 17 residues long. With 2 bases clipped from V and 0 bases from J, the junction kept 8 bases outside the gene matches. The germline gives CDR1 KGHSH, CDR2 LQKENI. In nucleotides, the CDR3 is TGTGCCAGCTCACCAGGTATAGCGGGTCCTAGCACAGATACGCAGTATTTT. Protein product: CASSPGIAGPSTDTQYF.

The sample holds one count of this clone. CDR3 region: CASSLEGQGDSGNTIYF. The CDR3, as DNA: TGCGCCAGCAGCTTGGAGGGACAGGGGGACTCTGGAAACACCATATATTTT. The gene calls are TRBV5-1 and TRBJ1-3, with 11 bases identical to TRBD1. CDR1 is SGHRS and CDR2 is YFSETQ in the germline V gene. The CDR3 is 17 residues long. V shed 0 bases and J 0 bases; nucleotides not matched to a gene: 2.

The CDR3 here is CASSFRTSGKFADTQYF. DNA of the CDR3: TGTGCCAGCAGCTTCCGGACTAGCGGGAAATTCGCAGATACGCAGTATTTT. This chain links TRBV5-4 with TRBJ2-3, with TRBD2 matching over 12 bases. The CDR3 contains 17 residues. From germline, CDR1 is SGHNT and CDR2 YYREEE (reference sequence). Trimming removed 2 bases from V and 4 bases from J; junction bases left unmatched: 8.

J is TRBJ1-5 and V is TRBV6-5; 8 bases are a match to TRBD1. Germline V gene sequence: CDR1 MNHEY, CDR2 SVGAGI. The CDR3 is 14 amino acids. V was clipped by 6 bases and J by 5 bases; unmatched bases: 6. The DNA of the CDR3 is TGTGCCAGCAGACCACAGGGGGAGCATCAGCCCCAGCATTTT. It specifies CASRPQGEHQPQHF.

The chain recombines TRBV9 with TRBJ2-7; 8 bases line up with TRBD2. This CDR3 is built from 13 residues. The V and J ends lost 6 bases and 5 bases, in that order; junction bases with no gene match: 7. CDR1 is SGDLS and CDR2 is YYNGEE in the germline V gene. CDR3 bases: TGTGCCAGCACCCGAGCGGGAGAGAACGAGCAGTACTTC. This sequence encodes CASTRAGENEQYF.

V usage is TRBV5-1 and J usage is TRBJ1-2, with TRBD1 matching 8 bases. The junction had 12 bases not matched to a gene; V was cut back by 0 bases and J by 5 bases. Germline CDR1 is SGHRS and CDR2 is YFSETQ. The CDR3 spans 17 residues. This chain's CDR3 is CASSLVQGAYGTYGYTF. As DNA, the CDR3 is TGCGCCAGCAGCTTGGTCCAGGGGGCTTATGGGACTTATGGCTACACCTTC.

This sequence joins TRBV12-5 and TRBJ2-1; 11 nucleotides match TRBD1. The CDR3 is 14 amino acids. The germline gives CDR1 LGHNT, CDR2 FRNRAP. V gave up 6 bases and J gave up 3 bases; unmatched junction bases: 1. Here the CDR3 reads CASGGTGGYNEQFF. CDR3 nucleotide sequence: TGTGCTAGTGGCGGGACAGGGGGCTACAATGAGCAGTTCTTC. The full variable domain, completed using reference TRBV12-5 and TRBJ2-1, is DARVTQTPRHKVTEMGQEVTMRCQPILGHNTVFWYRQTMMQGLELLAYFRNRAPLDDSGMPKDRFSAEMPDATLATLKIQPSEPRDSAVYFCASGGTGGYNEQFFGPGTRLTVL.

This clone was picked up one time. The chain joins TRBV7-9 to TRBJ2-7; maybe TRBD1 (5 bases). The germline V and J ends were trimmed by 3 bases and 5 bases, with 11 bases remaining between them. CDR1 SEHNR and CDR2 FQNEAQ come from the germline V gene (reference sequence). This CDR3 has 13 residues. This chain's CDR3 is CASSFLPRDEQYF. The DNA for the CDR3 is TGTGCCAGCAGCTTTTTACCCAGGGACGAGCAGTACTTC.

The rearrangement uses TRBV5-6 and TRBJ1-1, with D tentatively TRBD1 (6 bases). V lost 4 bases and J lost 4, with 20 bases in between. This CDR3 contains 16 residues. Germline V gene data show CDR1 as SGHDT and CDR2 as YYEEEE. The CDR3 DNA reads TGTGCCAGCAGCCTCGGGACACCTGCACGTGGCACTGAAGCTTTCTTT. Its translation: CASSLGTPARGTEAFF.